The 28 T cell receptor beta chains presented below share a single source sample, sequenced in a study of Graves' ophthalmopathy and Graves' hyperthyroidism. The study amplified TCR beta CDR3 regions using RNA transcripts. First-round RT-PCR employed HTBI primers, with a second-round multiplex PCR after it. TCRdb recomputed calls from the multiplex PCR reads with MiXCR, one row per CDR3 protein. The data contain 200,000 to 250,000 distinct CDR3 sequences, roughly 21% of them singletons. The source material was peripheral blood. The receptors stem from a woman between 45 and 65 years old with Graves' ophthalmopathy.

This clonotype was observed many times. The rearrangement links TRBV2 to TRBJ1-2, with D uncertain. The V gene lost 7 bases and the J gene lost 0 bases, with 12 bases spanning the gap. CDR3 length: 14 amino acids. Germline CDR1 reads SNHLY; CDR2 reads FYNNEI. CDR3 sequence reads: CASTMDGSNYGYTF. In DNA, the CDR3 is TGTGCCAGCACCATGGACGGATCTAACTATGGCTACACCTTC.

This clonotype has ten or more counts. J is TRBJ2-5 and V is TRBV20-1; the D gene could be TRBD1 or TRBD2 (5 bases each). Germline CDR1 DFQATT, CDR2 SNEGSKA (reference sequence). Trimming removed 3 bases at V and 4 bases at J, with 15 bases between. The CDR3 consists of 14 residues. The CDR3 here is CSASPGAWGETQYF. In nucleotides, the CDR3 is TGCAGTGCTAGTCCCGGGGCTTGGGGAGAGACCCAGTACTTC.

This sequence joins TRBV7-3 and TRBJ2-7; 9 nucleotides match TRBD1. V dropped 3 bases and J dropped 2; count of bases not matched to a gene: 5. Germline CDR1 and CDR2: SGHTA and FQGTGA. This CDR3 comprises 15 residues. The CDR3 region is CASSLGTGPTYEQYF. The CDR3 DNA reads as TGTGCCAGCAGCTTGGGGACAGGGCCGACCTACGAGCAGTACTTC. Full variable domain (outside the CDR3, taken from reference TRBV7-3 and TRBJ2-7): GAGVSQTPSNKVTEKGKYVELRCDPISGHTALYWYRQSLGQGPEFLIYFQGTGAADDSGLPNDRFFAVRPEGSVSTLKIQRTERGDSAVYLCASSLGTGPTYEQYFGPGTRLTVT.

This chain uses TRBV6-5 with TRBJ2-7; D unresolved. The CDR3 length is 13 residues. CDR1 is MNHEY and CDR2 is SVGAGI in the germline V gene. Trimming stripped 3 bases from V and 3 bases from J, with 9 bases between. In DNA, the CDR3 is TGTGCCAGCAGTTATGAGGCAAACTACGAGCAGTACTTC. This sequence encodes CASSYEANYEQYF.

This clonotype was counted many times. This chain connects TRBV11-2 to TRBJ2-5; tentatively, D is TRBD2 (7 bases). CDR1 and CDR2 from the germline V gene are SGHAT and FQNNGV. With 1 base removed from V and 5 bases from J, the gap between germline ends came to 11 bases. The CDR3 is 14 amino acids. CDR3 residues: CASSLGGGVETQYF. CDR3 sequence (DNA): TGTGCCAGCAGCTTAGGCGGGGGCGTCGAGACCCAGTACTTC.

This clonotype was observed once. This rearrangement joins TRBV3-1 to TRBJ1-3; no reliable D call. The CDR3 is 15 residues long. V was shortened by 0 bases and J by 2 bases, with 8 bases between the two germline ends. Germline assignment: CDR1 LGHDT and CDR2 YNNKEL (reference sequence). DNA for the CDR3: TGTGCCAGCAGCCAAGATTCTACGGCTGGAAACACCATATATTTT. Translating it yields CASSQDSTAGNTIYF.

This clonotype has only a few counts. The chain couples TRBV6-1 to TRBJ1-5, with unresolved D. Germline V gene sequence: CDR1 MNHNS, CDR2 SASEGT. The CDR3 totals 14 residues. V was pared by 6 bases and J by 3 bases, with 12 bases between. CDR3 region: CASREYSANQPQHF. The CDR3, as DNA: TGTGCCAGCAGAGAATACAGTGCCAATCAGCCCCAGCATTTT.

This rearrangement joins TRBV28 to TRBJ2-7; a weak D match, TRBD1 (5 bases). Looked up from germline, CDR1 is MDHEN and CDR2 is SYDVKM. CDR3 length equals 17 residues. Trimming shortened V by 2 bases and J by 4 bases, and 21 bases separated the two germline ends. The CDR3, as DNA: TGTGCCAGCAGTTTAGGGGCAGGGTGGTCGCACGGATACGAGCAGTACTTC. It translates to CASSLGAGWSHGYEQYF.

Many counts were recorded for this clonotype. V is TRBV6-5 and J is TRBJ1-6; no reliable D call. With 9 bases removed from V and 0 bases from J, the gap between germline ends came to 9 bases. CDR3 length: 14 amino acids. Germline assignment: CDR1 MNHEY and CDR2 SVGAGI. CDR3 DNA sequence: TGTGCCAGTTCCAGGTCCTCCTATAATTCACCCCTCCACTTT. This translates into CASSRSSYNSPLHF.

The chain carries TRBV6-1 and TRBJ1-2; a weak D match, TRBD1 (5 bases). This CDR3 has 13 amino acids. Per germline, CDR1 MNHNS and CDR2 SASEGT. V lost 1 base, J lost 8 bases, and 11 bases lay in between. The CDR3 DNA reads as TGTGCCAGCAGTGAAGATGGGGGACGCGGCTACACCTTC. Protein: CASSEDGGRGYTF.

This clonotype was seen many times. The chain links TRBV12-3 or TRBV12-4 to TRBJ1-5, with a possible D match to TRBD1 (5 bases). The CDR3 spans 12 residues. Trimming stripped 2 bases from V and 11 bases from J, with 10 bases between. The CDR3: CASSLPLGAQHF. CDR3 bases: TGTGCCAGCAGTTTACCCCTAGGGGCCCAGCATTTT.

With respect to this clonotype: At one end the junction does not follow the germline gene, possibly because of a read error. The genes are TRBV7-2 and TRBJ1-2; D unresolved. There are 11 residues in the CDR3. Germline lookup yields CDR1 SGHTA and CDR2 FQGNSA. CDR3 nucleotide sequence: TGTGTCAGCTCGGCTAACTATGGCTACACCTTC. This codes for CVSSANYGYTF.

This clonotype was detected ten times or more. The genes are TRBV25-1 and TRBJ2-5; TRBD2 aligns across 7 bases. After removal of 5 bases from V and 7 bases from J, the junction contained 13 bases not matched to a gene. CDR1 MGHDK and CDR2 SYGVNS come from the germline V gene. CDR3 length: 15 residues. For the CDR3, the DNA is TGTGCCAGCAGTCCCCCCTGGGGAGGGGCCGGGACCCAGTACTTC. Translation: CASSPPWGGAGTQYF.

V gene TRBV24-1 combines with J gene TRBJ2-7; D uncertain. Germline V CDR1 and CDR2: KGHDR, SFDVKD. This CDR3 spans 11 amino acids. V lost 12 bases to trimming and J lost 7 bases, with 15 bases between them. CDR3 in DNA: TGTGCCTGGACCCGCAGCGAGGAGCAGTACTTC. The encoded protein is CAWTRSEEQYF.

This clonotype was seen many times. The chain is built from TRBV5-1 and TRBJ2-6; 14 positions agree with TRBD2. Germline lookup yields CDR1 SGHRS and CDR2 YFSETQ. The V gene end was trimmed by 4 bases and the J gene end by 3 bases; junction bases not matched to a gene: 6. The CDR3 loop spans 18 amino acids. The CDR3 nucleotides read TGCGCCAGCAGCGACGGGACTAGCGGGAGTAGTGGGGCCAACGTCCTGACTTTC. This gives the protein CASSDGTSGSSGANVLTF.

Note on this clonotype: The junction departs from the called germline gene at one end, perhaps through a read error. In DNA, the CDR3 is TGTGCCAGCGGGCGGGTAGAGACCCAGTATTTC. Protein product: CASGRVETQYF. The chain combines TRBV7-2 with TRBJ2-5, with D tentatively TRBD2 (5 bases). Germline V lookup: CDR1 SGHTA, CDR2 FQGNSA. The CDR3 sequence is 11 residues long.

Ten or more counts support this clonotype. V gene TRBV6-4 combines with J gene TRBJ2-2; D may be TRBD1 (6 bases). The V and J ends lost 3 bases and 0 bases respectively, with 11 bases between them. Germline V gives CDR1 MRHNA, CDR2 SNTAGT. This CDR3 is built from 16 residues. The CDR3 spells CASSEAGTSNTGELFF. CDR3 nucleotide sequence: TGTGCCAGCAGTGAGGCCGGGACATCGAACACCGGGGAGCTGTTTTTT.

This clonotype was recorded a few times. The chain has TRBV24-1 and TRBJ2-5; a possible D gene is TRBD1 (6 bases). Trimming shortened V by 6 bases and J by 5 bases, and 12 bases separated the two germline ends. The CDR3 runs 13 residues. Germline V gene sequence: CDR1 KGHDR, CDR2 SFDVKD. The CDR3 coding sequence is TGTGCCACCAGTCTCACAGGGCTGGAGACCCAGTACTTC. The encoded protein is CATSLTGLETQYF.

There are many counts of this clonotype. The chain is built from TRBV4-1 and TRBJ1-2; unclear D gene. The CDR3 runs to 15 residues. Germline CDR1 and CDR2: MGHRA and YSYEKL. Trimming took off 0 bases at V and 4 bases at J, with 12 bases between the two ends. CDR3 nucleotide sequence: TGCGCCAGCAGCCAAGAGTCCCACCCGTCCTATGGCTACACCTTC. This encodes CASSQESHPSYGYTF.

At least ten counts were recorded for this clonotype. J is TRBJ1-6 and V is TRBV28, with D unresolved. Germline V lookup: CDR1 MDHEN, CDR2 SYDVKM. The V and J ends lost 5 bases and 7 bases respectively, with 18 bases between them. This CDR3 is built from 16 residues. DNA for the CDR3: TGTGCCAGCAGTCCCCCTTTACGTTCGCGGAATTCACCCCTCCACTTT. Its translation: CASSPPLRSRNSPLHF. Combining the CDR3 with reference TRBV28 and TRBJ1-6 gives the whole variable domain DVKVTQSSRYLVKRTGEKVFLECVQDMDHENMFWYRQDPGLGLRLIYFSYDVKMKEKGDIPEGYSVSREKKERFSLILESASTNQTSMYLCASSPPLRSRNSPLHFGNGTRLTVT.

This clonotype was detected ten times or more. The chain carries TRBV12-3 or TRBV12-4 and TRBJ2-7; D is unresolved. CDR3 size: 12 residues. Trimming took 3 bases from V and 6 from J, leaving 9 bases between them. DNA for the CDR3: TGTGCCAGCAGTTTGGTAGCCCCCGAGCAGTACTTC. Translating it yields CASSLVAPEQYF.

The chain links TRBV29-1 to TRBJ1-2; no definite D call. Germline V lookup: CDR1 SQVTM, CDR2 ANQGSEA. The CDR3 length is 9 residues. Trimming left V 3 bases short and J 14 bases short, with 10 bases between. CDR3 loop: CSVDPQYTF. CDR3 in DNA: TGCAGCGTTGACCCCCAGTATACCTTC.

This clonotype was seen a handful of times. The CDR3 DNA reads as TGTGCCAGCAGCGTAGCCTTGGGCTATGGCTACACCTTC. Translation gives CASSVALGYGYTF. V and J are TRBV9 and TRBJ1-2; no firm D call. This CDR3 region has 13 residues. Germline V gene lookup returns CDR1 SGDLS and CDR2 YYNGEE. Trimming cost V 0 bases and J 4 bases, with 7 bases left between them.

This rearrangement joins TRBV6-5 to TRBJ2-2; 8 bases agree with TRBD2. CDR3 length: 16 amino acids. V shed 0 bases and J 6 bases; nucleotides not matched to a gene: 6. Germline V gene data show CDR1 as MNHEY and CDR2 as SVGAGI. CDR3 protein: CASSYSIPAGAGELFF. The CDR3, as DNA: TGTGCCAGCAGTTACTCTATACCAGCGGGAGCCGGGGAGCTGTTTTTT.

This chain joins TRBV20-1 and TRBJ2-5, with TRBD2 matching over 9 bases. The V and J ends lost 5 bases and 3 bases, in that order; junction bases with no gene match: 7. The CDR3 extends over 14 amino acids. Germline assignment: CDR1 DFQATT and CDR2 SNEGSKA (reference sequence). The chain's CDR3 is CSAQPGLAEETQYF. In DNA, the CDR3 is TGCAGTGCTCAGCCGGGACTAGCAGAAGAGACCCAGTACTTC.

This clonotype was picked up many times. The CDR3 sequence is CASRAPFGTREEETQYF. Here the CDR3 DNA reads TGCGCCAGCAGGGCCCCCTTCGGGACTCGCGAAGAAGAGACCCAGTACTTC. The chain couples TRBV4-1 to TRBJ2-5, with a tentative D call TRBD2 (6 bases). V was shortened by 6 bases and J by 3 bases, with 23 bases between the two germline ends. The germline V gene has CDR1 MGHRA and CDR2 YSYEKL. There are 17 residues in the CDR3.

The chain links TRBV5-1 to TRBJ2-5; D is unclear. In germline, CDR1 is SGHRS, CDR2 YFSETQ. This CDR3 spans 15 amino acids. Trimming shortened V by 1 base and J by 5 bases, and 15 bases separated the two germline ends. Here the CDR3 reads CASSLLAQPGETQYF. DNA of the CDR3: TGCGCCAGCAGCTTGCTGGCTCAGCCGGGCGAGACCCAGTACTTC.

This clonotype has ten or more counts. The gene calls are TRBV6-1 and TRBJ1-2, with 7 bases matching TRBD1. CDR3 size: 13 residues. Per the germline V gene, CDR1 is MNHNS and CDR2 is SASEGT. Unmatched junction bases numbered 8, after V lost 10 bases and J lost 3 bases. This CDR3 is CANRQGEDYGYTF. The CDR3 DNA is TGTGCCAATCGACAGGGCGAGGACTATGGCTACACCTTC.